Listed below are T cell receptor beta chains from one sample, sequenced in a study of T cells in pancreatic ductal adenocarcinoma. Some clones are missing from TCRdb's copy, which holds only in-frame ones; the method was immunoSEQ multiplex PCR. The sample includes 97,000 or so clones, roughly 95% of them seen just once. Source material: PBMCs. These receptors were taken from a human donor with pancreatic ductal adenocarcinoma. Each CDR3 is given with its conserved first and last residue. Fields, in order: clone size, J gene, V gene, CDR3 protein. Part of the rows lack a size; the others show once, few, many or a class for expanded clones.

>.|TRBJ2-5|TRBV5-1
CASSLAGGQETQYF
>.|TRBJ2-7|TRBV5-1
CASSPGLSYEQYF
>.|TRBJ1-2|TRBV12-5
CASGLVRQGAEGYTF
>.|TRBJ2-1|TRBV4-1
CASSQLATRTSGRRNEQFF
>.|TRBJ2-3|TRBV15
CATSRDPLAQTQYF
>.|TRBJ2-6|TRBV6-5
CASSYSTGAGANVLTF
>.|TRBJ2-2|TRBV5-1
CASSLGQNTGELFF
>.|TRBJ2-3|TRBV11-2
CASSSKDKTSTDTQYF
>.|TRBJ2-2|TRBV5-1
CASRGELAGDLGELFF
>.|TRBJ2-7|TRBV29-1
CSVKRGSGSSYEQYF
>.|TRBJ2-7|TRBV19
CASSQPGSLSYEQYF
>few|TRBJ1-3|TRBV21-1
CARLPPGHIYF
>.|TRBJ1-1|TRBV20-1
CSATRNTEAFF
>once|TRBJ2-7|TRBV11-2
CASSLELPGWYEQYF
>.|TRBJ2-4|TRBV7-8
CASSRGLWQNIQYF
>.|TRBJ2-7|TRBV7-9
CASSLDRGHEQYF
>.|TRBJ1-2|TRBV6-5
CASKGQEKGFGYTF
>.|TRBJ2-5|TRBV7-9
CASSFYSGETQYF
>.|TRBJ2-3|TRBV4-2
CASSRVSDSDTQYF
>.|TRBJ2-3|TRBV27
CASSPQFTDTQYF
>.|TRBJ2-1|TRBV5-6
CASSLLTGGYNEQFF
>.|TRBJ2-5|TRBV28
CASFDRGFETQYF
>.|TRBJ2-7|TRBV5-6
CASSLGQGMEQYF
>.|TRBJ1-1|TRBV5-4
CASSPSPDRGRDTEAFF
>once|TRBJ2-7|TRBV6-5
CASRPGLASSYEQYF
>.|TRBJ2-2|TRBV7-2
CASSPGQHNTGELFF
>.|TRBJ1-1|TRBV7-9
CASSLEYGRADTEAFF
>.|TRBJ2-3|TRBV2
CASSTESVDTQYF
>.|TRBJ1-3|TRBV7-2
CASSPDAGVGNTIYF
>.|TRBJ2-5|TRBV2
CASRVGAQETQYF
>.|TRBJ2-2|TRBV18
CASSPLAQGNTGELFF